The 25 T cell receptor beta chains given below trace back to one sample, sequenced in a study of blood T cell repertoires in COVID-19. The method was immunoSEQ multiplex PCR; TCRdb's version includes in-frame clones alone and lacks a portion of them. The table records some 220,000 clones, roughly 90% of them present only once. Material for sequencing was PBMCs or T cells enriched from blood (not recorded which). The origin of the receptors is a woman in her 30s who had recovered from COVID-19.

This clone appeared a single time. The V and J genes are TRBV7-2 and TRBJ1-2, with D tentatively TRBD1 (6 bases). CDR1 and CDR2 from the germline V gene are SGHTA and FQGNSA. This CDR3 is 15 amino acids long. The V end lost 3 bases, the J end lost 1 base, and 12 bases lay between the germline ends. This CDR3 is CASSLAGEYNYGYTF. As DNA, the CDR3 is TGTGCCAGCAGCTTGGCAGGGGAGTATAACTATGGCTACACCTTC.

This chain uses TRBV5-6 with TRBJ1-3; D is possibly TRBD1 (6 bases). V lost 4 bases and J 2 bases, leaving 16 bases between the germline ends. Germline CDR1 is SGHDT and CDR2 is YYEEEE. The CDR3 is 16 amino acids. CDR3 sequence: CASSIAGGQAGNTIYF. The CDR3 DNA reads TGTGCCAGCAGCATTGCGGGGGGGCAAGCTGGAAACACCATATATTTT. The full variable domain, in which reference TRBV5-6 and TRBJ1-3 provide the parts outside the CDR3, is DAGVTQSPTHLIKTRGQQVTLRCSPKSGHDTVSWYQQALGQGPQFIFQYYEEEERQRGNFPDRFSGHQFPNYSSELNVNALLLGDSALYLCASSIAGGQAGNTIYFGEGSWLTVV.

The rearrangement links TRBV2 to TRBJ1-2; D is unresolved. V lost 3 bases to trimming and J lost 5 bases, with 19 bases between them. The CDR3 spans 16 residues. Germline values: CDR1 SNHLY, CDR2 FYNNEI. The CDR3 DNA follows: TGTGCCAGCAGTGAGGGGAGGGAACCAGACCTTTATGGCTACACCTTC. Its protein product is CASSEGREPDLYGYTF.

This chain links TRBV6-4 with TRBJ1-1; no clear D gene. V was pared by 9 bases and J by 2 bases, with 13 bases between. Germline-derived CDR1 and CDR2 are MRHNA and SNTAGT. The CDR3 runs 13 residues. CDR3 DNA: TGTGCCAGAGTGCTTAGCTTTAACACTGAAGCTTTCTTT. Residues: CARVLSFNTEAFF.

This clone was detected only a few times. In nucleotides, the CDR3 is TGTGCCAGCAGCCCCGGGTCCCCAACGGTCGGGACCCAGTACTTC. Its translation: CASSPGSPTVGTQYF. The gene calls are TRBV7-7 and TRBJ2-5; D is uncertain. Germline CDR1 reads SSHAT; CDR2 reads FNYEAQ (reference sequence). This CDR3 has 15 residues. V was shortened by 5 bases and J by 7 bases, with 20 bases between the two germline ends.

This sequence joins TRBV7-6 and TRBJ2-1; D is ambiguous. V shed 2 bases and J shed 9 bases, with 11 bases lying between them. CDR1 is SGHVS, CDR2 FNYEAQ, per germline. This CDR3 is built from 13 residues. Here the CDR3 reads CASSLLVLAEQFF. For the CDR3, the DNA is TGTGCCAGCAGCTTACTAGTTCTGGCTGAGCAGTTCTTC. Full variable domain (missing parts from reference TRBV7-6 and TRBJ2-1): GAGVSQSPRYKVTKRGQDVALRCDPISGHVSLYWYRQALGQGPEFLTYFNYEAQQDKSGLPNDRFSAERPEGSISTLTIQRTEQRDSAMYRCASSLLVLAEQFFGPGTRLTVL.

The chain links TRBV6-5 to TRBJ2-1; D is unclear. The length of the CDR3 is 11 residues. Germline CDR1 and CDR2: MNHEY and SVGAGI. Trimming stripped 8 bases from V and 5 bases from J, with 7 bases between. CDR3 in amino acids: CASSLNNEQFF. CDR3 DNA: TGTGCCAGCTCCCTTAACAATGAGCAGTTCTTC.

The rearrangement uses TRBV4-2 and TRBJ1-3; 8 positions match TRBD1. The CDR3 consists of 16 residues. V dropped 1 base and J dropped 5; count of bases not matched to a gene: 7. Germline loops: CDR1 LGHNA, CDR2 YNFKEQ. CDR3: CASSQVRQGARNTIYF. The CDR3 nucleotides read TGTGCCAGCAGCCAAGTGAGGCAGGGGGCGAGAAACACCATATATTTT.

J is TRBJ1-1 and V is TRBV7-8; D is ambiguous. In germline, CDR1 is SGHVS, CDR2 FQNEAQ. The CDR3 covers 13 residues. The germline V and J ends were trimmed by 1 base and 3 bases, with 6 bases remaining between them. The CDR3 here is CASSLDFYTEAFF. The CDR3 coding sequence is TGTGCCAGCAGCTTAGACTTTTACACTGAAGCTTTCTTT.

This chain connects TRBV29-1 to TRBJ2-3; D gene uncertain. Per the germline V gene, CDR1 is SQVTM and CDR2 is ANQGSEA. The CDR3 is made up of 16 amino acids. CDR3: CTVVSGRPPSTDTQYF. In DNA form, the CDR3 reads TGCACCGTCGTTAGTGGGCGACCTCCTAGCACAGATACGCAGTATTTT.

V is TRBV27 and J is TRBJ2-5; possibly TRBD2 for D (6 bases). The CDR3 has 13 amino acids. Looked up from germline, CDR1 is MNHEY and CDR2 is SMNVEV (reference sequence). The V gene lost 7 bases and the J gene lost 4 bases, with 13 bases spanning the gap. CDR3 protein: CASKVGLTETQYF. The CDR3 DNA follows: TGTGCCAGCAAAGTGGGACTTACAGAGACCCAGTACTTC.

This clone has ten or more counts. The chain is built from TRBV7-9 and TRBJ2-5, with 8 positions matching TRBD1. The junction had 3 bases not matched to a gene; V was cut back by 5 bases and J by 1 base. CDR3 length: 14 amino acids. CDR1 and CDR2 (germline): SEHNR, FQNEAQ (reference sequence). CDR3 DNA: TGTGCCAGCAGCGCAACAGGGGGCCAAGAGACCCAGTACTTC. Its translation: CASSATGGQETQYF.

The J gene is TRBJ2-3, the V gene TRBV4-3; 10 bases map to TRBD2. The germline V gene has CDR1 LGHNA and CDR2 YSLEER. Trimming took 1 base from V and 0 from J; bases not matched to a gene: 4. The CDR3 runs to 17 residues. This CDR3 reads CASSQVNSGGSTDTQYF. The DNA for the CDR3 is TGCGCCAGCAGCCAAGTGAATAGCGGGGGGAGCACAGATACGCAGTATTTT.

V usage is TRBV25-1 and J usage is TRBJ2-5; TRBD1 might be the D (6 bases). The CDR3 spans 13 residues. From germline, CDR1 is MGHDK and CDR2 SYGVNS. Trimming took 3 bases from V and 5 from J, leaving 10 bases between them. CDR3 region: CASSDSGQETQYF. CDR3 DNA sequence: TGTGCCAGCAGTGACTCAGGACAGGAGACCCAGTACTTC.

This chain uses TRBV7-9 with TRBJ2-5, with 8 bases identical to TRBD1. Germline values: CDR1 SEHNR, CDR2 FQNEAQ (reference sequence). The CDR3 runs to 15 residues. The ends lost 1 base at V and 5 bases at J; junction bases unmatched: 6. CDR3 residues: CASSLETGGLETQYF. The CDR3 nucleotides read TGTGCCAGCAGCTTAGAAACAGGGGGATTGGAGACCCAGTACTTC.

The chain has TRBV13 and TRBJ1-1, with D possibly TRBD1 on 6 matching bases. V gave up 1 base and J gave up 0 bases, with 9 bases separating them. Looked up from germline, CDR1 is PRHDT and CDR2 is FYEKMQ (reference sequence). This CDR3 contains 15 residues. The CDR3 nucleotides read TGTGCCAGCAGCTTAGAGGACAGTCTGAACACTGAAGCTTTCTTT. Translated, it gives CASSLEDSLNTEAFF. Filled out from reference TRBV13 and TRBJ1-1, the complete variable domain reads AAGVIQSPRHLIKEKRETATLKCYPIPRHDTVYWYQQGPGQDPQFLISFYEKMQSDKGSIPDRFSAQQFSDYHSELNMSSLELGDSALYFCASSLEDSLNTEAFFGQGTRLTVV.

The chain recombines TRBV9 with TRBJ2-3; D call uncertain. CDR3 length: 11 residues. Germline CDR1 reads SGDLS; CDR2 reads YYNGEE. Trimming took 2 bases from V and 5 from J, leaving 3 bases between them. For the CDR3, the DNA is TGTGCCAGCAGCGTCGGAGATACGCAGTATTTT. Protein product: CASSVGDTQYF.

CDR3 DNA: TGTGCCAGCAGAGTACTGGGACAGGGGTTGGATGAGCAGTTCTTC. Translated: CASRVLGQGLDEQFF. V and J are TRBV2 and TRBJ2-1; 10 positions agree with TRBD1. The CDR3 is 15 residues long. V dropped 6 bases and J dropped 8; count of bases not matched to a gene: 10. Germline CDR1 and CDR2: SNHLY and FYNNEI.

V gene TRBV7-2 combines with J gene TRBJ2-6; maybe TRBD2 (6 bases). V lost 1 base and J lost 0, with 13 bases in between. CDR1 is SGHTA and CDR2 is FQGNSA in the germline V gene. CDR3 size: 18 residues. CDR3 nucleotides: TGTGCCAGCAGCTTAGAGGGACTGATTTACTCTGGGGCCAACGTCCTGACTTTC. Translating it yields CASSLEGLIYSGANVLTF.

The V gene is TRBV5-1, the J gene TRBJ1-1; TRBD1 is a possible D gene (6 bases). The V gene's germline CDR1 is SGHRS and CDR2 YFSETQ. The CDR3 is 17 residues long. Deletions cut 1 base from V and 1 base from J, with 17 bases between. CDR3 sequence (DNA): TGCGCCAGCAGCTTGCACAGGGAGGGAATCCGGAACACTGAAGCTTTCTTT. Translated, it gives CASSLHREGIRNTEAFF.

The chain's CDR3 is CASSDPGQGFEQFF. The CDR3 region has the DNA TGTGCCAGCAGTGACCCGGGACAGGGTTTTGAGCAGTTCTTC. The chain recombines TRBV2 with TRBJ2-1; 9 nucleotides match TRBD1. The CDR3 has 14 amino acids. V gave up 3 bases and J gave up 9 bases; unmatched junction bases: 6. The germline V gene encodes CDR1 SNHLY and CDR2 FYNNEI.

The chain employs TRBV5-1 and TRBJ2-1, with 7 bases that match TRBD2. CDR1 and CDR2 (germline): SGHRS, YFSETQ. J was trimmed by 5 bases and V by 4 bases; bases with no gene match: 3. CDR3 size: 13 residues. The DNA for the CDR3 is TGCGCCAGCAGCACCGGGGGGAACAATGAGCAGTTCTTC. Amino acids: CASSTGGNNEQFF. Filled out from reference TRBV5-1 and TRBJ2-1, the complete variable domain reads KAGVTQTPRYLIKTRGQQVTLSCSPISGHRSVSWYQQTPGQGLQFLFEYFSETQRNKGNFPGRFSGRQFSNSRSEMNVSTLELGDSALYLCASSTGGNNEQFFGPGTRLTVL.

The gene calls are TRBV5-8 and TRBJ1-1, with 7 bases matching TRBD1. Germline V CDR1 and CDR2: SGHTS, YDEGEE. The CDR3 covers 15 residues. With 2 bases clipped from V and 3 bases from J, the junction kept 7 bases outside the gene matches. CDR3 in DNA: TGTGCCAGCAGCTTACAGGGGAGACGCGACACTGAAGCTTTCTTT. It is translated as CASSLQGRRDTEAFF.

The chain has TRBV7-9 and TRBJ2-1; no clear D gene. The CDR3 length is 12 residues. The V end was cut by 2 bases, the J end by 9 bases, with 8 bases between. Germline-derived CDR1 and CDR2 are SEHNR and FQNEAQ (reference sequence). The CDR3 region is CASSLPPPEQFF. For the CDR3, the DNA is TGTGCCAGCAGCTTACCCCCTCCTGAGCAGTTCTTC.

A note on this clone: Within the sample, other DNA sequences also encode this same CDR3. The gene calls are TRBV7-9 and TRBJ1-2; the match to TRBD1 covers 8 bases. The CDR3 spans 13 residues. Germline-derived CDR1 and CDR2 are SEHNR and FQNEAQ (reference sequence). The trim removed 6 bases at V and 6 bases at J, leaving 6 bases unmatched. In nucleotides, the CDR3 is TGTGCCAGCAGTTTTGGACAGGGAGATGGCTACACCTTC. As protein: CASSFGQGDGYTF.